The next 9 T cell receptor beta chains were all read from a single sample in a study of T cell repertoires in cytomegalovirus infection. TCRdb independently ran MiXCR on the reads; one entry per CDR3 protein. The sample includes 200,000 to 250,000 distinct CDR3 sequences, over 9% of them seen just once. The sequenced sample was PBMCs. The receptors originated from a human donor in good health (CMV status not recorded). Some clones in this sample may be carry-over from other donors' samples.

This clonotype was observed at least ten times. CDR3 sequence: CASSLMYKGASNEQFF. The CDR3 nucleotides read TGTGCCAGCAGCTTAATGTATAAGGGGGCTAGCAATGAGCAGTTCTTC. The gene calls are TRBV7-2 and TRBJ2-1; TRBD1 matches at 7 bases. From germline, CDR1 is SGHTA and CDR2 FQGNSA. J gave up 6 bases and V 2 bases, and 10 bases lay outside the gene matches. The CDR3 has 16 amino acids.

This clonotype has a handful of counts. The chain carries TRBV3-1 and TRBJ2-7; 12 bases are shared with TRBD2. The germline CDR1 and CDR2 sequences are LGHDT and YNNKEL (reference sequence). V dropped 6 bases and J dropped 2; count of bases not matched to a gene: 5. The CDR3 consists of 15 residues. CDR3 in amino acids: CASRATSGSAYEQYF. In nucleotides, the CDR3 is TGTGCCAGCAGGGCGACTAGCGGGAGCGCCTACGAGCAGTACTTC.

This clonotype was detected ten times or more. The rearrangement joins TRBV11-3 to TRBJ1-3; TRBD1 agrees at 7 bases. This CDR3 is built from 15 residues. V shed 5 bases and J 1 base; nucleotides not matched to a gene: 5. The germline CDR1 and CDR2 sequences are SGHNT and YENEEA. CDR3 region: CASSVTGDSGNTIYF. For the CDR3, the DNA is TGTGCCAGCAGCGTTACAGGGGATTCTGGAAACACCATATATTTT.

This clonotype was observed many times. The rearrangement links TRBV7-3 to TRBJ2-3; D may be TRBD2 (5 bases). The CDR3 loop spans 15 amino acids. The germline CDR1 and CDR2 sequences are SGHTA and FQGTGA. Trimming removed 5 bases at V and 0 bases at J, with 12 bases between. The CDR3: CASSPSGKSTDTQYF. In DNA, the CDR3 is TGTGCCAGCAGCCCAAGCGGTAAAAGCACAGATACGCAGTATTTT. Combining the CDR3 with reference TRBV7-3 and TRBJ2-3 gives the whole variable domain GAGVSQTPSNKVTEKGKYVELRCDPISGHTALYWYRQSLGQGPEFLIYFQGTGAADDSGLPNDRFFAVRPEGSVSTLKIQRTERGDSAVYLCASSPSGKSTDTQYFGPGTRLTVL.

The table lists this clonotype with many counts. The chain uses TRBV7-2 and TRBJ2-1, with 7 bases identical to TRBD2. V lost 4 bases to trimming and J lost 1 base; unmatched junction nucleotides: 7. The CDR3 runs to 16 residues. Germline loops: CDR1 SGHTA, CDR2 FQGNSA. The CDR3 nucleotides read TGTGCCAGCAGCTCCCCTGCCGGGAGGTCCTACAATGAGCAGTTCTTC. It is translated as CASSSPAGRSYNEQFF. The complete variable domain, with remaining parts taken from reference TRBV7-2 and TRBJ2-1, reads GAGVSQSPSNKVTEKGKDVELRCDPISGHTALYWYRQSLGQGLEFLIYFQGNSAPDKSGLPSDRFSAERTGGSVSTLTIQRTQQEDSAVYLCASSSPAGRSYNEQFFGPGTRLTVL.

Ten or more counts support this clonotype. The CDR3 coding sequence is TGTGCCAGCATGGGGAGAAGCTCCTACAATGAGCAGTTCTTC. Amino acid sequence: CASMGRSSYNEQFF. V is TRBV6-2 or TRBV6-3 and J is TRBJ2-1; a weak D match, TRBD2 (5 bases). The germline V gene encodes CDR1 MNHEY and CDR2 SVGEGT. V was shortened by 7 bases and J by 0 bases, with 10 bases between the two germline ends. The CDR3 sequence is 14 residues long.

This clonotype was seen ten or more times. V usage is TRBV7-8 and J usage is TRBJ2-1; tentatively, D is TRBD2 (6 bases). Germline loops: CDR1 SGHVS, CDR2 FQNEAQ. V lost 2 bases and J lost 0, with 8 bases in between. This CDR3 region has 15 residues. CDR3 region: CASSLQTSSYNEQFF. The CDR3 coding sequence is TGTGCCAGCAGCTTACAGACTAGCTCCTACAATGAGCAGTTCTTC.

J is TRBJ2-1 and V is TRBV24-1; 11 nucleotides match TRBD2. CDR3 length equals 17 residues. The ends lost 3 bases at V and 7 bases at J; junction bases unmatched: 10. Germline V gene data show CDR1 as KGHDR and CDR2 as SFDVKD. CDR3 nucleotide sequence: TGTGCCACCAGTGATGCAAGTAGCGGGAGGGGATTTAATGAGCAGTTCTTC. This sequence encodes CATSDASSGRGFNEQFF.

The gene calls are TRBV6-5 and TRBJ1-1; possibly TRBD1 for D (6 bases). The CDR3 contains 14 residues. V lost 2 bases, J lost 4 bases, and 11 bases lay in between. Germline V lookup: CDR1 MNHEY, CDR2 SVGAGI. Here the CDR3 DNA reads TGTGCCAGCAGTTACCAGGGAGGGGGCACTGAAGCTTTCTTT. As protein: CASSYQGGGTEAFF.